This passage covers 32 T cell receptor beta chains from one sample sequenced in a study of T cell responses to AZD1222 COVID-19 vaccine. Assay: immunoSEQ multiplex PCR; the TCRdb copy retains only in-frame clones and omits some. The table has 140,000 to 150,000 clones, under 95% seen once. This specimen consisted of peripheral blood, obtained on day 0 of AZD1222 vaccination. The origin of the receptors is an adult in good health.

DNA of the CDR3: TGTGCCAGCAGCTTAGCGGTTCCCGGGGCCAACGTCCTGACTTTC. Its translation is CASSLAVPGANVLTF. The chain links TRBV7-2 to TRBJ2-6; D unclear. The germline V and J ends were trimmed by 0 bases and 4 bases, with 7 bases remaining between them. The CDR3 is made up of 15 amino acids. The V gene's germline CDR1 is SGHTA and CDR2 FQGNSA.

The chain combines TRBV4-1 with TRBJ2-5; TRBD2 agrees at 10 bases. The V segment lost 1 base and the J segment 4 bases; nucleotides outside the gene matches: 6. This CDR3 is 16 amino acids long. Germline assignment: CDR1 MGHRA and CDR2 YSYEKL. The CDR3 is CASSQGGSGGRETQYF. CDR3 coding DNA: TGCGCCAGCAGCCAAGGGGGTAGCGGGGGGAGAGAGACCCAGTACTTC.

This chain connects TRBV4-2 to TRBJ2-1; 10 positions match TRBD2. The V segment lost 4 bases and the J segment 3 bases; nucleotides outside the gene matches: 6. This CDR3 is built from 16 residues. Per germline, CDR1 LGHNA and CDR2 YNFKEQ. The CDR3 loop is CASSRLAGPDYNEQFF. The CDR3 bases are TGTGCCAGCAGCCGACTAGCGGGTCCTGACTACAATGAGCAGTTCTTC.

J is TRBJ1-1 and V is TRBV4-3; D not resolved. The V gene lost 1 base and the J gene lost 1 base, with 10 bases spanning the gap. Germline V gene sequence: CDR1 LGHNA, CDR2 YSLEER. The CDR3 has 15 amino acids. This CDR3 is CASSQGPGANTEAFF. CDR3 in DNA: TGCGCCAGCAGCCAAGGCCCAGGCGCGAACACTGAAGCTTTCTTT.

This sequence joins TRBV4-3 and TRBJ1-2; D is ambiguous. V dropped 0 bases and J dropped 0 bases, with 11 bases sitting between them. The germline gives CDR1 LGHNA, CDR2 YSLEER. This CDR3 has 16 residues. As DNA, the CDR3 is TGCGCCAGCAGCCAAGATCTTTACAGAACTAACTATGGCTACACCTTC. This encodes CASSQDLYRTNYGYTF.

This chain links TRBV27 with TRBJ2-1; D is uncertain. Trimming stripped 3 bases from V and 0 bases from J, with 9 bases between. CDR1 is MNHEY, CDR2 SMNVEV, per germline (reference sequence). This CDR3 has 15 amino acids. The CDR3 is CASSFLQDSYNEQFF. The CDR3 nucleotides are TGTGCCAGCAGTTTTCTCCAAGACTCCTACAATGAGCAGTTCTTC.

In nucleotides, the CDR3 is TGTGCCAGCAGCTTAGGGCAGGGGTGGAACACCTTC. This translates into CASSLGQGWNTF. The chain employs TRBV7-9 and TRBJ1-2; possible D gene TRBD1, 6 bases. Germline CDR1 SEHNR, CDR2 FQNEAQ (reference sequence). The CDR3 is 12 amino acids. The ends were cut back, 1 base at V and 12 bases at J, with 12 bases in the middle.

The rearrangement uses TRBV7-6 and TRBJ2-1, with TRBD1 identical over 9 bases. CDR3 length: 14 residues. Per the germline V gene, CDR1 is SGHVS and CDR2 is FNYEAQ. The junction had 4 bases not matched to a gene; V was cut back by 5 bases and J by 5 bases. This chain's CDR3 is CASSLDRGDNEQFF. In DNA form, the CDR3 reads TGTGCCAGCAGCCTAGACAGGGGGGACAATGAGCAGTTCTTC. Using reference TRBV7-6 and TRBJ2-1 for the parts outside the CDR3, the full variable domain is GAGVSQSPRYKVTKRGQDVALRCDPISGHVSLYWYRQALGQGPEFLTYFNYEAQQDKSGLPNDRFSAERPEGSISTLTIQRTEQRDSAMYRCASSLDRGDNEQFFGPGTRLTVL.

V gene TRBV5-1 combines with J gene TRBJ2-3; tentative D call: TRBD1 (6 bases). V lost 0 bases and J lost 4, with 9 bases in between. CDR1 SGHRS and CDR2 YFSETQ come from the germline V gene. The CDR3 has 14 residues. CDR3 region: CASSLGTDADTQYF. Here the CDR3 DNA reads TGCGCCAGCAGCTTGGGGACAGACGCAGATACGCAGTATTTT.

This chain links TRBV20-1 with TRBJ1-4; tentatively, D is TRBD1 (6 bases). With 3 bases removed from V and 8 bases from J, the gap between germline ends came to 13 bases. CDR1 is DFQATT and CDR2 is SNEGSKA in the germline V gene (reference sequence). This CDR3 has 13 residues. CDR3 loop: CSASKGGNEKLFF. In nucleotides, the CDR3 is TGCAGTGCTAGTAAGGGGGGTAACGAAAAACTGTTTTTT.

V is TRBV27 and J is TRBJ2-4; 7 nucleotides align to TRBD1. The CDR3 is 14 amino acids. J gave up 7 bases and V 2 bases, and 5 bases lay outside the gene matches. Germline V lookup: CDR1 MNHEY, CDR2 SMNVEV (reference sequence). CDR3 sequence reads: CASSLLTGFNIQYF. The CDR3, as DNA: TGTGCCAGCAGTTTACTGACAGGGTTTAACATTCAGTACTTC.

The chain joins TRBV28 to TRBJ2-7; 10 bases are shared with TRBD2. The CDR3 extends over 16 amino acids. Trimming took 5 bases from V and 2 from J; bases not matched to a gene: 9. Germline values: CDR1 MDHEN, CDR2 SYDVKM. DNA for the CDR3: TGTGCCAGCAGTCCAGGGGGACTAGCGCAAGCCTACGAGCAGTACTTC. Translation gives CASSPGGLAQAYEQYF.

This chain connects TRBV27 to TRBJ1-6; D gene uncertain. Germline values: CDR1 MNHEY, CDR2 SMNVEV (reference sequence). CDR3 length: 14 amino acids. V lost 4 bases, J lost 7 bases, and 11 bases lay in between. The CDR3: CASSSGSGNSPLHF. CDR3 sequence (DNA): TGTGCCAGCAGTTCCGGGAGTGGAAATTCACCCCTCCACTTT.

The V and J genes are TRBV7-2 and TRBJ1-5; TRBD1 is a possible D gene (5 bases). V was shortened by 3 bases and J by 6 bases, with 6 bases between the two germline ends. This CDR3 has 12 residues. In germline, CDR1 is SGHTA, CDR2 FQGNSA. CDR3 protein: CASSFGGQPQHF. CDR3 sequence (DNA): TGTGCCAGCAGCTTCGGGGGTCAGCCCCAGCATTTT.

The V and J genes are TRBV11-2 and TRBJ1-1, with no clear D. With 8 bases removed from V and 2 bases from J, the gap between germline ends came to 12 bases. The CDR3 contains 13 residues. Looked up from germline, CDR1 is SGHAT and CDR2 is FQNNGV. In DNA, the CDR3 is TGTGCCAGCGGCCGGGCCTTCAACACTGAAGCTTTCTTT. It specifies CASGRAFNTEAFF.

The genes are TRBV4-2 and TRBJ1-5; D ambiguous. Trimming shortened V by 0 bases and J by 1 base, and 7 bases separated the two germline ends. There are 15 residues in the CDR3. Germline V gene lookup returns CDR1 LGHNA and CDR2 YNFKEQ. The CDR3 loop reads CASSQEFRSNQPQHF. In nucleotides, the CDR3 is TGTGCCAGCAGCCAAGAATTTCGCAGCAATCAGCCCCAGCATTTT.

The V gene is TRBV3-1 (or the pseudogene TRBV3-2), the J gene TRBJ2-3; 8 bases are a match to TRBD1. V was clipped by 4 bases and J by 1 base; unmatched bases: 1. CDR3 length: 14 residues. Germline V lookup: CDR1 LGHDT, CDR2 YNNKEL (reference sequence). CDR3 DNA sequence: TGTGCCAGCAGCCCAGGGGGCGGCACAGATACGCAGTATTTT. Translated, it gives CASSPGGGTDTQYF.

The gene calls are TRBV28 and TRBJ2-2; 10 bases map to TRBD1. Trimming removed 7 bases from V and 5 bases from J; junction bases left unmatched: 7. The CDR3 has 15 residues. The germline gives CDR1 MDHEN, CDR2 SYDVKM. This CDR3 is CASTDRDRGTGELFF. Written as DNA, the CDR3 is TGTGCCAGCACCGACCGGGACAGGGGAACCGGGGAGCTGTTTTTT.

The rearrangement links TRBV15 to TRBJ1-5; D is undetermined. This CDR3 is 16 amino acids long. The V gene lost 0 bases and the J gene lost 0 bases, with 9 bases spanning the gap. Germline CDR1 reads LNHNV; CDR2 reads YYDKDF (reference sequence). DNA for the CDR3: TGTGCCACCAGCAGAGATGGGTGGAGTAGCAATCAGCCCCAGCATTTT. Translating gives CATSRDGWSSNQPQHF.

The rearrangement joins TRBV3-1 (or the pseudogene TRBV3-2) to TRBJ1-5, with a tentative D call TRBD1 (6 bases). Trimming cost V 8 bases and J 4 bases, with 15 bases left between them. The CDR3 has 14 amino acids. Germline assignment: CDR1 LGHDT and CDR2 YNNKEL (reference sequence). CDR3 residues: CASSVQGWNQPQHF. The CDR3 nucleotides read TGTGCCAGCTCGGTACAGGGCTGGAATCAGCCCCAGCATTTT.

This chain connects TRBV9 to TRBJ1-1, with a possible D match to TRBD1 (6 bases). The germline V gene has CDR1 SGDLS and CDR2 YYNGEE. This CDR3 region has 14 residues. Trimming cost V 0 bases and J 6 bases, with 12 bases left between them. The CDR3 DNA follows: TGTGCCAGCAGCGTAGGGAACGGGGGGCCTGAAGCTTTCTTT. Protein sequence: CASSVGNGGPEAFF.

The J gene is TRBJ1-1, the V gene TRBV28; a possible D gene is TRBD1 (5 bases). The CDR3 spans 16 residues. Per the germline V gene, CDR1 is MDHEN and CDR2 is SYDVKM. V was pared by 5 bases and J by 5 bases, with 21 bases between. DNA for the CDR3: TGTGCCAGCAGTCTCACGGGGATGGGGGTAGGGACTGAAGCTTTCTTT. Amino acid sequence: CASSLTGMGVGTEAFF.

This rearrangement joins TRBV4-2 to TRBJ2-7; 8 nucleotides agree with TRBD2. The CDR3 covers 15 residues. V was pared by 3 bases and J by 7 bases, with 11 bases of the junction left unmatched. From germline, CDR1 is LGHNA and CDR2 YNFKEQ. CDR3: CASSHSAGGSGEQYF. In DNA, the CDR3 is TGTGCCAGCAGCCACTCCGCGGGAGGATCTGGGGAGCAGTACTTC.

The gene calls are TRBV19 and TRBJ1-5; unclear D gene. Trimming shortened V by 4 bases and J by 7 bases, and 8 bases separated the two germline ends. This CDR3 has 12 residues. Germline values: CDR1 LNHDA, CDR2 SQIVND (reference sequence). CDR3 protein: CASSTLAQPQHF. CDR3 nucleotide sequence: TGTGCCAGTAGTACCTTAGCACAGCCCCAGCATTTT.

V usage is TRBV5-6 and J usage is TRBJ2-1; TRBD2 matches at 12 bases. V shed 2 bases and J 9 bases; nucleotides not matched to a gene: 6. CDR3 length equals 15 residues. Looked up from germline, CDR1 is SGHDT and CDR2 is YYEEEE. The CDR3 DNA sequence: TGTGCCAGCAGCTTAACTAGCGGGGGGCATGGTGAGCAGTTCTTC. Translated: CASSLTSGGHGEQFF.

The CDR3 spells CASRATGDAYEQYF. The CDR3 DNA follows: TGTGCCAGCAGAGCGACAGGGGATGCGTACGAGCAGTACTTC. The chain combines TRBV6-6 with TRBJ2-7; 8 bases are a match to TRBD1. CDR3 size: 14 residues. Per the germline V gene, CDR1 is MNHNY and CDR2 is SVGAGI (reference sequence). Germline trimming cut 6 bases from V and 4 bases from J; bases unmatched to any gene: 8.

The CDR3 reads CASSLPSGKDTDTQYF. In DNA, the CDR3 is TGTGCCAGCAGCTTGCCTAGCGGGAAGGACACAGATACGCAGTATTTT. This chain connects TRBV5-4 to TRBJ2-3, with 9 nucleotides matching TRBD2. V lost 1 base, J lost 2 bases, and 5 bases stayed unmatched. Per germline, CDR1 SGHNT and CDR2 YYREEE (reference sequence). The CDR3 covers 16 residues.

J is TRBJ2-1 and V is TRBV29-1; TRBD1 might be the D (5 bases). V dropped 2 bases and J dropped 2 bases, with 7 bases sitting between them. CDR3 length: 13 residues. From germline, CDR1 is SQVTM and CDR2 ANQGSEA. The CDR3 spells CSVERQTYNEQFF. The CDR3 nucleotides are TGCAGCGTTGAACGACAGACCTACAATGAGCAGTTCTTC.

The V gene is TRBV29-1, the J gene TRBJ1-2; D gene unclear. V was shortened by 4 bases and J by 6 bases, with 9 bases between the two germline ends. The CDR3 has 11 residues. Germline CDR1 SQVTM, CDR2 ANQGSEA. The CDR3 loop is CSVARSNGYTF. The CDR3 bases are TGCAGCGTTGCCCGTTCAAATGGCTACACCTTC.

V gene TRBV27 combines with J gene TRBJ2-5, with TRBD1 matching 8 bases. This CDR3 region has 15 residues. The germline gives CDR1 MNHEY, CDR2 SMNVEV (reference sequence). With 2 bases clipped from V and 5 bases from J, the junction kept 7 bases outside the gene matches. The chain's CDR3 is CASSLEQGAVETQYF. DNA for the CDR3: TGTGCCAGCAGTTTAGAGCAGGGGGCGGTCGAGACCCAGTACTTC.

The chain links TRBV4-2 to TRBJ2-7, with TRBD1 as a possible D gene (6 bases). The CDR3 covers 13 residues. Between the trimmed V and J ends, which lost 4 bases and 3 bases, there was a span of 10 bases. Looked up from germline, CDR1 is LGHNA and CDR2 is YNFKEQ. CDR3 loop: CASSLGQHYEQYF. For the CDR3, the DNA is TGTGCCAGCAGCCTCGGACAGCACTACGAGCAGTACTTC.

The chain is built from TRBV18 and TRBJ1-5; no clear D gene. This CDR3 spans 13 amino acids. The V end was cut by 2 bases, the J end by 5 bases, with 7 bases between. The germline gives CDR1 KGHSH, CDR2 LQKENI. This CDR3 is CASSPFPDQPQHF. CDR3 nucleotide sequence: TGTGCCAGCTCACCATTTCCAGATCAGCCCCAGCATTTT. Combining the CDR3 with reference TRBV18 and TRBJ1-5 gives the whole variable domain NAGVMQNPRHLVRRRGQEARLRCSPMKGHSHVYWYRQLPEEGLKFMVYLQKENIIDESGMPKERFSAEFPKEGPSILRIQQVVRGDSAAYFCASSPFPDQPQHFGDGTRLSIL.